This T cell receptor beta chain emerged from a study of T-cell reconstitution after alpha-beta-depleted transplantation in children listed by TCRdb under 2016. In terms of the full investigation: The study quantitatively tracked T-cell immune reconstitution after TCRalphabeta/CD19-depleted allogeneic hematopoietic cell transplantation in children using TCR repertoire profiling. Results and caveats for the whole study, not just this receptor: The apparently early recovery of alphabetaT-cell counts about two months after transplant reportedly depended on only several hundred rapidly expanded clones that came from non-depleted graft cells. Over subsequent months, a decline in hyperexpanded clone frequencies was noted, and after one year, T-cell counts and TCRbeta diversity were mostly ascribed to newly produced T cells. In some patients, the high TCRbeta diversity seen at day 60 was put down to recipient T cells and intrathymic progenitors that had survived conditioning.

The library came from PCR. Sequencing relied on an Illumina HiSeq 2500. Molecular barcoding was employed in the preparation of TCR libraries, with unique molecular identifiers being used to normalize TCRbeta repertoire quantification. The raw public data were reprocessed by TCRdb itself: fastp quality trimming at Q25, MiXCR clonotype calling, in-frame beta chains only. Rows with one shared CDR3 protein collapse into an entry with the most common genes and DNA. Across this sample there are hundreds of thousands of distinct CDR3 sequences, with around a sixth seen only once. The ten biggest clones cover about 41% of the sample. The treatment or condition label here, explained by the study, means: allogeneic hematopoietic cell transplantation with graft depleted of TCRalphabeta T cells and CD19 B cells. TCRalphabeta/CD19-depleted allogeneic hematopoietic cell grafts were given to the transplant recipients, all of whom were children.

Concerning this clonotype: Its specific antigen is unknown. Base qualities are missing; no much larger clone stands one base away.

Reading from cysteine to phenylalanine, the CDR3 counts 16 amino acids. Only CDR3 DNA remains: 48 bases, in frame from the first base. The germline V end is reduced by 3 bases and the J end by 4 bases; junction bases left unmatched: 11. As encoded in the germline V gene (reference sequence), CDR1 is LGHDT while CDR2 is YNNKEL. Sequenced here: PBMCs, mostly from graft donor cells, sampled 360 days after TCRalphabeta/CD19-depleted stem cell transplant. This receptor was obtained from a male patient between 2 and 10 years old who had a stem cell transplant for acute lymphoblastic leukemia, so the T cells may come from the graft donor. Recombination joined TRBV3-1 with TRBJ1-1, and TRBD1 aligns with 7 junction nucleotides. The CDR3 sequence is CASSHDRVSSSTEAFF. The DNA sequence reads TGTGCCAGCAGCCACGACAGGGTCTCCAGTAGCACTGAAGCTTTCTTT.